These T cell receptor beta chains were read from a single sample in a study of neoadjuvant anti-PD-1 for oral cavity cancer. The repertoire was sequenced with immunoSEQ multiplex PCR; TCRdb's copy has only in-frame clones and lacks some. The sample has approximately 74,000 clones, about four fifths seen once. The sample here was PBMCs, taken before nivolumab (anti-PD-1) treatment. The receptors were sampled from a person between 35 and 79 years old with oral cavity squamous cell carcinoma. The CDR3 runs from the conserved cysteine through the conserved F or W. The D gene is left open where the match is weak. Not all rows give a size; the values are once, few, many and, for expanded clones, a class.

size,D,V,J,DNA,CDR3
once,TRBD1,TRBV6-5,TRBJ1-2,TGTGCCAGCAGACCGGGACAGGGCGTTTCCTATGGCTACACCTTC,CASRPGQGVSYGYTF
few,NA,TRBV5-1,TRBJ2-7,TGCGCCAGCAGCTTGGGTAGCGGACCAACCTACGAGCAGTACTTC,CASSLGSGPTYEQYF
few,NA,TRBV30,TRBJ2-7,TGTGCCTGGGGAATCGGGGGCGAGCAGTACTTC,CAWGIGGEQYF
NA,TRBD2,TRBV5-4,TRBJ2-1,TGTGCCAGCAGCGGGGGAGGGTCTCAGGGGAAGCGGGAGGCCTACAATGAGCAGTTCTTC,CASSGGGSQGKREAYNEQFF
NA,TRBD2,TRBV28,TRBJ2-7,TGTGCCAGCAAAGGTAGCGGGAGCTCCTACGAGCAGTACTTC,CASKGSGSSYEQYF
few,NA,TRBV5-1,TRBJ2-5,TGCGCCAGCAGCTTGGCGGTAGGGGAGACCCAGTACTTC,CASSLAVGETQYF
NA,NA,TRBV5-1,TRBJ2-1,TGCGCCAGCAGCTTGGGGGTGGTGTCGATCTACAATGAGCAGTTCTTC,CASSLGVVSIYNEQFF
NA,NA,TRBV2,TRBJ2-5,TGTGCCAGCAGTGGGGCCTTTGGGGTAGCGGAGTCCTCTTTAGAGACCCAGTACTTC,CASSGAFGVAESSLETQYF
NA,NA,TRBV6-5,TRBJ1-3,TGTGCCAGCAGTGACAGGAATGGAAACACCATATATTTT,CASSDRNGNTIYF
NA,NA,TRBV11-2,TRBJ2-5,TGTGCCAGCAGCTTAGCGTCAGTACAAGAGACCCAGTACTTC,CASSLASVQETQYF
NA,TRBD2,TRBV7-3,TRBJ2-3,TGTGCCAGCAGCTTAATGGCGGGAGGGGTCACAGATACGCAGTATTTT,CASSLMAGGVTDTQYF
NA,NA,TRBV2,TRBJ1-1,TGTGCCAGCAGTGAAGCCAGAATTTCGTACTTCACTGAAGCTTTCTTT,CASSEARISYFTEAFF
NA,TRBD2,TRBV15,TRBJ2-1,TGTGCCACCAGCAGAGGAACCGCGGGAGGGGCTAATAGGGAGCAGTTCTTC,CATSRGTAGGANREQFF
NA,NA,TRBV29-1,TRBJ2-3,TGCAGCGTCCAAAGGGGAAGCACAGATACGCAGTATTTT,CSVQRGSTDTQYF
few,NA,TRBV6-1,TRBJ1-5,TGTGCCAGCAGTGAAAACAGTAACCTCAATCAGCCCCAGCATTTT,CASSENSNLNQPQHF
NA,NA,TRBV7-7,TRBJ2-5,TGTGCTAGCAGCTTAAGTAAAGGGACCCAAGAGACCCAGTACTTC,CASSLSKGTQETQYF
once,NA,TRBV6-1,TRBJ2-6,TGTGCCAGCAGTGAAGTTCAGACATACTCTGGGGCCAACGTCCTGACTTTC,CASSEVQTYSGANVLTF
NA,TRBD2,TRBV7-9,TRBJ2-3,TGTGCCAGCAGTTCTTCCCCAATCTTTAGCGGGAGTGGCGCAGATACGCAGTATTTT,CASSSSPIFSGSGADTQYF
NA,TRBD1,TRBV5-1,TRBJ2-7,TGCGCCAGCAGCCCCGGACAGGGCCCCTACGAGCAGTACTTC,CASSPGQGPYEQYF
NA,NA,TRBV9,TRBJ2-7,TGTGCCAGCAGCCCCCGGAGGGGGTTCTACGAGCAGTACTTC,CASSPRRGFYEQYF
NA,NA,TRBV7-2,TRBJ2-7,TGTGCCAGCAGCCCCAGTGGGTCCTACGAGCAGTACTTC,CASSPSGSYEQYF
NA,TRBD2,TRBV6-5,TRBJ2-1,TGTGCCAGCAGTCCCGGGACTACCAATTCCAATGAGCAGTTCTTC,CASSPGTTNSNEQFF
once,TRBD1,TRBV28,TRBJ1-5,TGTGCCAGCAGTCTGGACAGGGGGTATAGTAAGCATTTT,CASSLDRGYSKHF
NA,NA,TRBV19,TRBJ2-1,TGTGCCAGTAGTATAGGTGGCAGCGGCTACAATGAGCAGTTCTTC,CASSIGGSGYNEQFF
NA,TRBD2,TRBV25-1,TRBJ2-5,TGTGCCAGCAGTGAATGGGCCATTAGCGGGAGGGCAGAGACCCAGTACTTC,CASSEWAISGRAETQYF
NA,NA,TRBV7-2,TRBJ2-1,TGTGCCAGCAGAATGGGGAGCTCCTACAATGAGCAGTTCTTC,CASRMGSSYNEQFF
once,NA,TRBV9,TRBJ2-7,TGTGCCAGCAGCGTAGACGAGGGACCGTACGAGCAGTACTTC,CASSVDEGPYEQYF
NA,TRBD2,TRBV6-6,TRBJ2-7,TGTGCCAGCATTCCCGGGACTAGCGACTACGAGCAGTACTTC,CASIPGTSDYEQYF
NA,TRBD2,TRBV5-1,TRBJ2-6,TGCGCCAGCAGCGCCGCCCTAGCGGGAGTATTATCGGCTGGGGCCAACGTCCTGACTTTC,CASSAALAGVLSAGANVLTF
NA,NA,TRBV14,TRBJ1-1,TGTGCCAGCAGTTGGACAGCGAACACTGAAGCTTTCTTT,CASSWTANTEAFF
NA,NA,TRBV4-2,TRBJ2-2,TGTGCCAGCAGCCCAGGGTCTAACACCGGGGAGCTGTTTTTT,CASSPGSNTGELFF
NA,NA,TRBV6-1,TRBJ2-7,TGTGCCAGCAGTGTTCAGGTGGCCTACGAGCAGTACTTC,CASSVQVAYEQYF
NA,NA,TRBV6-5,TRBJ2-3,TGTGCCAGCAGCTCCGACGACCGGACAGATACGCAGTATTTT,CASSSDDRTDTQYF
NA,NA,TRBV5-6,TRBJ1-1,TGTGCCAGCAGCTTGTCAGCCTCGGTCGGGATCGACACTGAAGCTTTCTTT,CASSLSASVGIDTEAFF
once,TRBD1,TRBV29-1,TRBJ1-1,TGCAGCGTTGGTCAACAGGGGCCCACTGAAGCTTTCTTT,CSVGQQGPTEAFF
NA,NA,TRBV5-1,TRBJ2-5,TGCGCCAGCAGCTTGGGGCGGAACCAAGAGACCCAGTACTTC,CASSLGRNQETQYF
NA,NA,TRBV7-3,TRBJ2-1,TGTGCCTCCGGAACCGTCGACAGGCATGAGCAGTTCTTC,CASGTVDRHEQFF
NA,TRBD1,TRBV27,TRBJ2-5,TGTGCCAGCAGTTTTAAAGGGACAGGCAAAGAGACCCAGTACTTC,CASSFKGTGKETQYF